The 17 T cell receptor beta chains below were found in one sample sequenced in a study of molecular identifiers for immune sequencing clone quantification. From the PCR reads, TCRdb called clonotypes with MiXCR, one entry per CDR3 protein. The sample consists of approximately 40,000 distinct CDR3 sequences, nearly 25% of them appearing once. The specimen was naive CD8+ T cells from blood, with Jurkat cell RNA spiked in. Regarding subset: FACS-sorted CD8+CD4-CCR7+CD45RA+ naive T cells. All receptors come from a human donor in good health. Some libraries in this study had Jurkat cell RNA spiked in.

There are many counts of this clonotype. The V and J genes are TRBV7-6 and TRBJ2-7; the match to TRBD2 covers 10 bases. The CDR3 covers 15 residues. V shed 3 bases, J shed 5 bases, and the junction held 7 bases outside the gene matches. CDR1 and CDR2 from the germline V gene are SGHVS and FNYEAQ. CDR3 in amino acids: CASSFLAGALHEQYF. CDR3 nucleotides: TGTGCCAGCAGCTTCCTAGCGGGAGCTCTCCACGAGCAGTACTTC.

Turning to this clonotype: Possible read error: a much larger clone is one base away. The chain employs TRBV18 and TRBJ2-5; D not resolved. The CDR3 loop spans 12 amino acids. Germline V gene sequence: CDR1 KGHSH, CDR2 LQKENI. CDR3 sequence reads: CASSPPSETRYF. CDR3 bases: TGTGCCAGCTCACCACCGTCGGAGACCCGGTACTTC.

The chain uses TRBV6-1 and TRBJ2-3, with 12 bases matching TRBD1. CDR1 and CDR2 (germline): MNHNS, SASEGT. This CDR3 comprises 19 residues. Trimming cost V 2 bases and J 5 bases; bases outside gene matches: 14. The CDR3 sequence: CASSENFTGTGGRGDTQYF. The CDR3 DNA reads as TGTGCCAGCAGTGAAAACTTTACGGGGACAGGGGGCAGAGGAGATACGCAGTATTTT.

Details on this clonotype: A clone one base away is much larger, so this may be a read error. The V and J genes are TRBV29-1 and TRBJ2-7; D not certain. V was shortened by 4 bases and J by 0 bases, with 13 bases between the two germline ends. CDR3 length: 14 residues. Germline V gene sequence: CDR1 SQVTM, CDR2 ANQGSEA. CDR3 residues: CSVAVTASSYEQYF. CDR3 nucleotides: TGCAGCGTTGCTGTGACGGCGAGCTCCTACGAGCAGTACTTC.

As to this clonotype: No conserved phenylalanine or tryptophan ends this CDR3, so it is likely a read error. The V gene is TRBV7-9, the J gene TRBJ2-7; possibly TRBD1 for D (5 bases). Germline V gene lookup returns CDR1 SEHNR and CDR2 FQNEAQ (reference sequence). V gave up 8 bases and J gave up 6 bases, with 11 bases separating them. The CDR3 covers 11 residues. The CDR3 loop reads CASGAGLEQYL. DNA of the CDR3: TGTGCCAGCGGGGCCGGTCTCGAGCAGTACCTC.

In this sample, this clonotype turned up many times. The chain couples TRBV5-6 to TRBJ2-7, with 13 bases fitting TRBD2. CDR1 and CDR2 from the germline V gene are SGHDT and YYEEEE. J gave up 2 bases and V 4 bases, and 0 bases lay outside the gene matches. The CDR3 consists of 14 residues. The CDR3 loop reads CASSTSGRAYEQYF. The CDR3 coding sequence is TGTGCCAGCAGCACTAGCGGGAGGGCCTACGAGCAGTACTTC.

The chain employs TRBV29-1 and TRBJ2-5; D ambiguous. Germline V gene lookup returns CDR1 SQVTM and CDR2 ANQGSEA. The CDR3 is made up of 14 amino acids. The V gene lost 8 bases and the J gene lost 13 bases, with 29 bases spanning the gap. For the CDR3, the DNA is TGCAGCACCACTCGAACTGAACCCCAAGAGCCCCCGTACTTC. This gives the protein CSTTRTEPQEPPYF.

This clonotype was seen at least ten times. The chain recombines TRBV5-5 with TRBJ1-1; D call uncertain. Germline values: CDR1 SGHKS, CDR2 YYEKEE (reference sequence). V was pared by 2 bases and J by 0 bases, with 5 bases between. The CDR3 spans 13 residues. CDR3: CASSFGMNTEAFF. The CDR3 region has the DNA TGTGCCAGCAGCTTTGGAATGAACACTGAAGCTTTCTTT.

Note on this clonotype: This could be a read error, since a much larger clone is one nucleotide away. The CDR3 does not close with the conserved phenylalanine or tryptophan, likely indicating a read error. The chain recombines TRBV9 with TRBJ2-5; D is uncertain. Germline assignment: CDR1 SGDLS and CDR2 YYNGEE. Trimming took 3 bases from V and 5 from J, leaving 8 bases between them. The CDR3 extends over 12 amino acids. The CDR3 DNA reads TGTGCCAGCAGCGGGGCCGAGGAGACCCAGTACGTC. Translating gives CASSGAEETQYV.

There are many counts of this clonotype. The chain links TRBV5-6 to TRBJ2-2; perhaps TRBD1 as D (6 bases). Trimming stripped 0 bases from V and 4 bases from J, with 16 bases between. Germline CDR1 is SGHDT and CDR2 is YYEEEE. The CDR3 sequence is 17 residues long. The CDR3 spells CASSLAGAGDSTGELFF. CDR3 sequence (DNA): TGTGCCAGCAGCTTGGCCGGGGCAGGGGATAGCACCGGGGAGCTGTTTTTT. Supplemented by reference TRBV5-6 and TRBJ2-2, the full variable domain reads DAGVTQSPTHLIKTRGQQVTLRCSPKSGHDTVSWYQQALGQGPQFIFQYYEEEERQRGNFPDRFSGHQFPNYSSELNVNALLLGDSALYLCASSLAGAGDSTGELFFGEGSRLTVL.

There are many counts of this clonotype. V gene TRBV7-9 combines with J gene TRBJ2-2; D ambiguous. CDR3 length: 14 amino acids. From germline, CDR1 is SEHNR and CDR2 FQNEAQ (reference sequence). V was cut by 6 bases and J by 3 bases, with 11 bases left in between. For the CDR3, the DNA is TGTGCCAGCAGTCGTACCACATACACCGGGGAGCTGTTTTTT. Its translation is CASSRTTYTGELFF.

With respect to this clonotype: A read error may be the cause here, since a much bigger clone is one base away. This chain links TRBV3-1 with TRBJ2-3; D remains ambiguous. The germline CDR1 and CDR2 sequences are LGHDT and YNNKEL (reference sequence). CDR3 length: 14 amino acids. The CDR3 loop reads CATSQSTTVDTQYF. As DNA, the CDR3 is TGTGCCACCAGCCAATCCACTACCGTAGATACGCAGTATTTT.

This clonotype was seen many times. The chain is built from TRBV19 and TRBJ2-7; 7 nucleotides align to TRBD1. V was pared by 5 bases and J by 3 bases, with 10 bases of the junction left unmatched. CDR3 length: 15 residues. CDR1 and CDR2 from the germline V gene are LNHDA and SQIVND (reference sequence). The CDR3 DNA sequence: TGTGCCAGTAGTGCCGAACAGGGGACCAACTACGAGCAGTACTTC. As protein: CASSAEQGTNYEQYF.

With regard to this clonotype: Given a much more abundant clone one base away, this may be a read error. The genes are TRBV6-6 and TRBJ2-7; the D gene is possibly TRBD2 (6 bases). Germline CDR1 is MNHNY and CDR2 is SVGAGI (reference sequence). The CDR3 runs to 15 residues. This CDR3 reads CASNYSPAGRYEQYF. The CDR3, as DNA: TGTGCCAGCAATTACTCACCAGCGGGTCGCTACGAGCAGTACTTC.

This clonotype was seen ten or more times. J is TRBJ2-1 and V is TRBV7-9; D not certain. Trimming pared 5 bases from V and 7 bases from J, leaving 12 bases between. CDR3 length: 13 amino acids. From germline, CDR1 is SEHNR and CDR2 FQNEAQ (reference sequence). The CDR3 bases are TGTGCCAGCAGCCCTGACCTTCGGAATGAGCAGTTCTTC. Protein product: CASSPDLRNEQFF.

This clonotype was recorded many times. In nucleotides, the CDR3 is TGTGCCAGCAGCGCTGCGGGCTCGGAGACCCAGTACTTC. Translation: CASSAAGSETQYF. The gene calls are TRBV12-3 or TRBV12-4 and TRBJ2-5; possibly TRBD2 for D (5 bases). V was pared by 6 bases and J by 5 bases, with 13 bases between. This CDR3 is built from 13 residues.

This clonotype was picked up many times. The chain couples TRBV29-1 to TRBJ2-7, with 12 bases aligning to TRBD2. Germline V gene sequence: CDR1 SQVTM, CDR2 ANQGSEA. This CDR3 is 13 amino acids long. The trim removed 4 bases at V and 3 bases at J, leaving 1 base unmatched. This chain's CDR3 is CSVGLAGDYEQYF. The DNA for the CDR3 is TGCAGCGTTGGACTAGCGGGAGACTACGAGCAGTACTTC.